Following are 16 T cell receptor beta chains from one sample sequenced in a study of prognosis after radiotherapy for stage I lung cancer. TCR beta CDR3 amplification from genomic DNA was performed by two-round multiplex PCR. Gene-specific TRBV and TRBJ primers were used in PCR round one. TCRdb recomputed calls from the multiplex PCR reads with MiXCR, one row per CDR3 protein. Counted here are approximately 51,000 distinct CDR3 sequences, around a third occurring once; the ten biggest clones make up roughly 10%. Sequenced material: PBMCs, taken before or after stereotactic body radiation therapy (not recorded which). These receptors originate from a donor of 50 years or more with non-small cell lung cancer.

This clonotype was counted many times. This sequence joins TRBV12-3 or TRBV12-4 and TRBJ1-1; TRBD1 matches at 8 bases. This CDR3 has 15 amino acids. V shed 5 bases and J 6 bases; nucleotides not matched to a gene: 11. The CDR3 sequence: CASSIGQGPWAEAFF. In DNA form, the CDR3 reads TGTGCCAGCAGTATAGGACAGGGACCTTGGGCTGAAGCTTTCTTT.

With regard to this clonotype: A read error is the likely source, as a far larger clone sits one nucleotide away. V usage is TRBV6-4 and J usage is TRBJ1-5, with D possibly being TRBD1 (6 bases). The germline V and J ends were trimmed by 7 bases and 4 bases, with 20 bases remaining between them. This CDR3 comprises 16 residues. Germline CDR1 is MRHNA and CDR2 is SNTAGT. The CDR3 DNA is TGTGCCAGCAACCCCGCCCGGACAGTGAGAAATCAGCCCCAGCATTTT. Residues: CASNPARTVRNQPQHF.

Of note for this clonotype: It may be a read error: a sequence one base away is much more abundant. The chain is built from TRBV27 and TRBJ1-4; D remains ambiguous. CDR3 length: 14 residues. Germline lookup yields CDR1 MNHEY and CDR2 SMNVEV (reference sequence). The CDR3 DNA follows: TGTGCCATCAGTTTAGTGGGGTTCAGCGAAAAACTGTTTTTT. Translated: CAISLVGFSEKLFF.

The CDR3 DNA follows: TGCGCCAGCAGCCGAGCCCTAGCGGGCACGTGGGGTGAGCAGTTCTTC. Its translation is CASSRALAGTWGEQFF. The chain recombines TRBV4-1 with TRBJ2-1, with TRBD2 matching 8 bases. The CDR3 is made up of 16 amino acids. Germline V gives CDR1 MGHRA, CDR2 YSYEKL. V gave up 4 bases and J gave up 9 bases; unmatched junction bases: 14.

This chain connects TRBV5-1 to TRBJ1-5; D not resolved. Germline CDR1 and CDR2: SGHRS and YFSETQ. Trimming took off 1 base at V and 9 bases at J, with 11 bases between the two ends. The CDR3 runs to 13 residues. Here the CDR3 reads CASSLKGSGPQHF. The CDR3 nucleotides read TGCGCCAGCAGCTTGAAGGGTAGCGGGCCCCAGCATTTT.

The sample holds many counts of this clonotype. The chain uses TRBV6-1 and TRBJ1-5, with 8 bases that match TRBD1. Germline CDR1 reads MNHNS; CDR2 reads SASEGT. Germline trimming cut 5 bases from V and 5 bases from J; bases unmatched to any gene: 5. The CDR3 has 14 amino acids. The CDR3 loop reads CASSRQGTYQPQHF. CDR3 nucleotide sequence: TGTGCCAGCAGTCGACAGGGGACTTATCAGCCCCAGCATTTT.

This clonotype was observed many times. This chain connects TRBV5-8 to TRBJ1-6; D not certain. V gave up 3 bases and J gave up 12 bases, with 16 bases separating them. CDR1 and CDR2 from the germline V gene are SGHTS and YDEGEE. There are 14 residues in the CDR3. The CDR3 DNA reads TGTGCCAGCAGCTCACGGACGCATACTCGACCCCTCCACTTT. It is translated as CASSSRTHTRPLHF.

This clonotype has ten or more counts. The rearrangement links TRBV6-4 to TRBJ2-3; D possibly corresponds to TRBD2 (5 bases). V was pared by 5 bases and J by 0 bases, with 12 bases between. Germline CDR1 and CDR2: MRHNA and SNTAGT. This CDR3 has 15 amino acids. Here the CDR3 reads CASSTGLTSTDTQYF. The CDR3 DNA reads TGTGCCAGCAGTACTGGACTGACTAGCACAGATACGCAGTATTTT.

This clonotype has at least ten counts. The chain carries TRBV12-3 or TRBV12-4 and TRBJ2-1; TRBD1 is a possible D gene (5 bases). The CDR3 runs 14 residues. The V and J ends lost 2 bases and 7 bases respectively, with 12 bases between them. The CDR3 protein is CASSLQGTVNEQFF. CDR3 coding DNA: TGTGCCAGCAGTTTACAGGGAACGGTGAATGAGCAGTTCTTC.

This rearrangement joins TRBV9 to TRBJ2-5; D remains unclear. The CDR3 has 12 residues. Trimming left V 4 bases short and J 5 bases short, with 9 bases between. Germline values: CDR1 SGDLS, CDR2 YYNGEE. The CDR3 coding sequence is TGTGCCAGCAGCTACACGTCCGAGACCCAGTACTTC. Amino acids: CASSYTSETQYF.

The gene calls are TRBV6-2 or TRBV6-3 and TRBJ2-3, with D unclear. Germline loops: CDR1 MNHEY, CDR2 SVGEGT. The V end was cut by 6 bases, the J end by 6 bases, with 13 bases between. The CDR3 is 13 amino acids. This chain's CDR3 is CASSHTIGDTQYF. The CDR3 nucleotides are TGTGCCAGCAGCCATACCATAGGGGATACGCAGTATTTT.

This clonotype was counted at least ten times. The chain carries TRBV7-2 and TRBJ2-5; D not resolved. CDR1 is SGHTA and CDR2 is FQGNSA in the germline V gene. This CDR3 has 12 amino acids. The V and J ends lost 5 bases and 4 bases respectively, with 8 bases between them. The CDR3 region has the DNA TGTGCCAGCAGCGCCCGAGGAGAGACCCAGTACTTC. The encoded protein is CASSARGETQYF.

This clonotype was seen many times. The chain links TRBV9 to TRBJ2-7; D possibly corresponds to TRBD1 (5 bases). The CDR3 loop spans 13 amino acids. Looked up from germline, CDR1 is SGDLS and CDR2 is YYNGEE. V gave up 4 bases and J gave up 5 bases, with 13 bases separating them. In nucleotides, the CDR3 is TGTGCCAGCAGCAGGGGTTTTGGGGACGAGCAGTACTTC. Translation: CASSRGFGDEQYF.

This clonotype appeared many times. The chain employs TRBV5-5 and TRBJ2-7, with TRBD2 as a possible D gene (5 bases). Germline V gene sequence: CDR1 SGHKS, CDR2 YYEKEE (reference sequence). V shed 3 bases and J shed 3 bases, with 13 bases lying between them. The length of the CDR3 is 14 residues. The CDR3: CASSSLGGFYEQYF. Here the CDR3 DNA reads TGTGCCAGCAGCTCACTAGGAGGTTTCTACGAGCAGTACTTC.

The rearrangement uses TRBV12-3 or TRBV12-4 and TRBJ2-1, with TRBD2 identical over 8 bases. J gave up 13 bases and V 8 bases, and 19 bases lay outside the gene matches. The CDR3 runs 15 residues. CDR3 nucleotide sequence: TGTGCCAGCCGTGCACCGGGAGGGAACTACAATTATCAGTTCTTC. The encoded protein is CASRAPGGNYNYQFF.

At least ten counts were recorded for this clonotype. CDR3 DNA: TGTGCCAGCAGTCACTTAGGTCGAGGGGGGAACACTGAAGCTTTCTTT. This gives the protein CASSHLGRGGNTEAFF. The rearrangement uses TRBV12-3 or TRBV12-4 and TRBJ1-1; TRBD1 is a possible D gene (6 bases). This CDR3 is 16 amino acids long. V was clipped by 5 bases and J by 1 base, with 17 bases between them.